This TCR beta chain was identified in a study of cytomegalovirus exposure and HLA in healthy donors. Study results and limitations: Follow-up analysis seemed to connect common viral pathogens with several of the most significant clusters identified. It was assumed in the presence/absence analyses that sequencing depth was roughly uniform across donors.

On this clone: As yet, its antigen is unknown.

Primers for the PCR totalled 60 Vbeta and 13 Jbeta. Sequencing used immunoSEQ multiplex PCR; TCRdb keeps in-frame clones, though not all of them. The sample holds over 120,000 clones, more than 75% seen once. The receptor was isolated from a man aged 50-60 years in good health and CMV-seronegative. Sequenced input: PBMCs.

CDR3: CASSFLGQGLPKYF. The CDR3 DNA reads TGTGCCAGCAGTTTCCTTGGACAGGGCCTCCCCAAGTACTTC. The rearrangement uses TRBV6-6 and TRBJ2-5; the match to TRBD1 covers 8 bases. The V gene end was trimmed by 4 bases and the J gene end by 12 bases; junction bases not matched to a gene: 13. Looked up from germline, CDR1 is MNHNY and CDR2 is SVGAGI (reference sequence). This CDR3 region has 14 residues.